The rows below give T cell receptor beta chains drawn from one sample of a study of blood T cell repertoires in COVID-19. Libraries were prepared by immunoSEQ multiplex PCR; TCRdb keeps only in-frame clonotypes and omits some of them. The data contain 250,000 to 400,000 clones, around 87% of them seen just once; the ten biggest clones take up approximately 5.3%. The sample taken for sequencing was PBMCs or T cells enriched from blood (not recorded which). Source of these receptors: a woman in her 30s who had recovered from COVID-19. The conserved cysteine and the conserved F or W are not part of the CDR3 here.

V	J	CDR3
TRBV6-5	TRBJ2-7	ASKWGEGYEQY
TRBV11-2	TRBJ2-5	ASSERPAGTQETQY
TRBV2	TRBJ1-3	ASSVRQGPANTIY
TRBV15	TRBJ1-1	ATHPGRGNTEAF
TRBV21-1	TRBJ1-2	ASSSVDRDGNYGYT
TRBV27	TRBJ1-1	ASSLAYMNTEAF
TRBV5-1	TRBJ1-1	ASSLVVGSEAF
TRBV3-1/TRBV3-2	TRBJ2-5	ASSVLAGTTETQY
TRBV7-8	TRBJ1-3	ASSQRGTSGNTIY
TRBV12-3/TRBV12-4	TRBJ1-1	ASSVDTEAF
TRBV2	TRBJ2-5	ASAPGQRGTQY
TRBV28	TRBJ2-3	ASSLFGTADTDTQY
TRBV24-1	TRBJ2-1	ATSDPDRAEGYRF
TRBV7-6	TRBJ1-2	ASSPSEVSNYGYT
TRBV5-4	TRBJ1-6	ASSAGSPARIDNSPLH
TRBV19	TRBJ1-1	ASNHREGLTEAF
TRBV6-5	TRBJ2-7	ASSSRQGQNYEQY